This T cell receptor beta chain was sequenced in a study of control samples from healthy donors and cancer patients (dated by TCRdb to 2020 to 2022). The library was obtained by the immunoSEQ multiplex PCR assay. This immuneACCESS table, as held by TCRdb, lists in-frame sequences with V and J called but not all clones. Of the missing ones, under half trace to an unresolved V gene in checked studies; the others have no known cause. The sample contains about 1,800 clones, over 65% of them found a single time. Clones ranked in the top ten supply approximately 10% of the sample. Looking up the germline V gene yields CDR1 SGHDT and CDR2 YYEEEE. CDR3 length: 15 amino acids, cysteine to phenylalanine. Left in the record is the CDR3 DNA by itself, 45 bases read in frame from the first base. The V end loses 0 bases and the J end loses 4 bases, and a stretch of 13 bases separates them. Concerning this clone: It lacks a known antigen. Base qualities are not recorded, but no much larger clone differs from it by a single base.

Sequencing was performed on formalin-fixed, paraffin-embedded tissue. Recombination linked TRBV5-6 to TRBJ1-1, with the D gene call left open. The source of this sequence is a female donor with lung cancer. The CDR3 in this case is CASSLGESRGTEAFF. The nucleotide sequence is TGTGCCAGCAGCTTGGGGGAGAGCCGGGGCACTGAAGCTTTCTTT. Joined to the reference TRBV5-6 and TRBJ1-1 proteins, this CDR3 gives the full variable domain: DAGVTQSPTHLIKTRGQQVTLRCSPKSGHDTVSWYQQALGQGPQFIFQYYEEEERQRGNFPDRFSGHQFPNYSSELNVNALLLGDSALYLCASSLGESRGTEAFFGQGTRLTVV.